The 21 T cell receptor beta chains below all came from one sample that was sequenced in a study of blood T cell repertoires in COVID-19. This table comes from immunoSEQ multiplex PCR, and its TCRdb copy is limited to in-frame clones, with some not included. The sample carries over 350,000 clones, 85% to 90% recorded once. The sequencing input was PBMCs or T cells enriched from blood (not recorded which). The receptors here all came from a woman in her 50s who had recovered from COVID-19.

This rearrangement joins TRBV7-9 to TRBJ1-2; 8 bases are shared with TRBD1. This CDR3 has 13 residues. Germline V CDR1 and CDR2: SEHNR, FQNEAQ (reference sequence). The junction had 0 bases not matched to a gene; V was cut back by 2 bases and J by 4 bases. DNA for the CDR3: TGTGCCAGCAGCTTAACAGGGGGCTATGGCTACACCTTC. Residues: CASSLTGGYGYTF.

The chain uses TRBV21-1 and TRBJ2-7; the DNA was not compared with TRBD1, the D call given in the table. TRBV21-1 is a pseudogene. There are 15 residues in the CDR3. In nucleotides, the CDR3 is TGTGCCAGCAGCAAATGGACACACACCTCCTACGAGCAGTACTTC. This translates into CASSKWTHTSYEQYF.

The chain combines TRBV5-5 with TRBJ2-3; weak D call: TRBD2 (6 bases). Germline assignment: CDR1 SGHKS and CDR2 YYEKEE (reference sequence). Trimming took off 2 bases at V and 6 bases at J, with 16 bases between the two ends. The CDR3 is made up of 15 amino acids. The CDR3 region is CASSFHFWEDDTQYF. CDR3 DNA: TGTGCCAGCAGCTTTCATTTCTGGGAGGACGATACGCAGTATTTT.

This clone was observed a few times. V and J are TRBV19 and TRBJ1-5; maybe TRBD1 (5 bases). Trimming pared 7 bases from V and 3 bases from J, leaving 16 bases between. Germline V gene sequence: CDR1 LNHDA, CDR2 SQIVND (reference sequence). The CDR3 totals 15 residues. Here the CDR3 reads CASTPPGHYNQPQHF. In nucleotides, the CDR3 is TGTGCCAGTACCCCCCCCGGACACTACAATCAGCCCCAGCATTTT.

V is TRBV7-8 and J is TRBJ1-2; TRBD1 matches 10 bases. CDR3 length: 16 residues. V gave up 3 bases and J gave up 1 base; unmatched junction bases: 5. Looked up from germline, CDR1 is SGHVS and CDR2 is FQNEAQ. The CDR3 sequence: CASSLTGGLFNYGYTF. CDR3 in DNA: TGTGCCAGCAGCTTGACAGGGGGCCTGTTTAACTATGGCTACACCTTC. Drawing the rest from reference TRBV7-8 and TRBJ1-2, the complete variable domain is GAGVSQSPRYKVAKRGQDVALRCDPISGHVSLFWYQQALGQGPEFLTYFQNEAQLDKSGLPSDRFFAERPEGSVSTLKIQRTQQEDSAVYLCASSLTGGLFNYGYTFGSGTRLTVV.

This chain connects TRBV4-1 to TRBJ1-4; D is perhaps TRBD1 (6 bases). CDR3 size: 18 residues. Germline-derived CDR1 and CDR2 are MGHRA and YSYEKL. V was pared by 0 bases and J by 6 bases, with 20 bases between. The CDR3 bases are TGCGCCAGCAGCCAAGATAGGGGGACACGAACCTCGGATGAAAAACTGTTTTTT. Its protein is CASSQDRGTRTSDEKLFF.

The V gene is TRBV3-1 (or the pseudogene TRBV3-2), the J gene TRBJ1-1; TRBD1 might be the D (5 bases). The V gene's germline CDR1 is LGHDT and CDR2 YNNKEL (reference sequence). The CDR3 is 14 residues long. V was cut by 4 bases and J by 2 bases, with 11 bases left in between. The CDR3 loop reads CASSLTTANTEAFF. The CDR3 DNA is TGTGCCAGCAGCCTCACGACAGCTAACACTGAAGCTTTCTTT.

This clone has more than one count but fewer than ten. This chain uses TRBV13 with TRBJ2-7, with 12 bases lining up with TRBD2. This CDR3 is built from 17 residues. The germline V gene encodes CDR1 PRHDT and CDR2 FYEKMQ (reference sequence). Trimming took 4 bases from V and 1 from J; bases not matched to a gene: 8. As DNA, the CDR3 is TGTGCCAGCAGCTCCGGACTAGCGGGGACCTTATCCTACGAGCAGTACTTC. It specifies CASSSGLAGTLSYEQYF.

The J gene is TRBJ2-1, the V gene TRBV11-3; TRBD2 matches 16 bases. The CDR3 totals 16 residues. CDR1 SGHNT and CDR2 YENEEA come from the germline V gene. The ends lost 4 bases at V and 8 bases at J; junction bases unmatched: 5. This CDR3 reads CASSSGTSGGVHEQFF. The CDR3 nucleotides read TGTGCCAGCAGCTCGGGGACTAGCGGGGGGGTACATGAGCAGTTCTTC.

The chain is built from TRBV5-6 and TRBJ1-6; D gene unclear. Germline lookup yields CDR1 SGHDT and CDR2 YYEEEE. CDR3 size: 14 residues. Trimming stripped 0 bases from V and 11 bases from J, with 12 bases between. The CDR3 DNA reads TGTGCCAGCAGCTTGGCCGGCTCGGCGGCACCCCTCCACTTT. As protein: CASSLAGSAAPLHF.

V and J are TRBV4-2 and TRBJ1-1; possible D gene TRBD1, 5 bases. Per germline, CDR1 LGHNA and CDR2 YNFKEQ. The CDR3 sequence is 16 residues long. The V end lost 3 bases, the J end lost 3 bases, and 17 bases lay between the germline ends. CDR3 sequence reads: CASSHTAQGGYTEAFF. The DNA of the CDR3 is TGTGCCAGCAGCCATACGGCTCAGGGAGGTTACACTGAAGCTTTCTTT.

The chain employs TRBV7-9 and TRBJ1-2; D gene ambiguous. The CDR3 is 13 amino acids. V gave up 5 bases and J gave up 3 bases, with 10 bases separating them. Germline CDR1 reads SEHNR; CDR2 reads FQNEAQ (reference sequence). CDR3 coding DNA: TGTGCCAGCAGCGTGGCCTCTTACTATGGCTACACCTTC. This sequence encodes CASSVASYYGYTF.

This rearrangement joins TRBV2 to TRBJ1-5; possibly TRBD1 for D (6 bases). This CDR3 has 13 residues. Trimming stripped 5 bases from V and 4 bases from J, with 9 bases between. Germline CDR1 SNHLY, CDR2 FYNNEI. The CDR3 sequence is CASSWTENQPQHF. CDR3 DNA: TGTGCCAGCAGTTGGACAGAAAATCAGCCCCAGCATTTT.

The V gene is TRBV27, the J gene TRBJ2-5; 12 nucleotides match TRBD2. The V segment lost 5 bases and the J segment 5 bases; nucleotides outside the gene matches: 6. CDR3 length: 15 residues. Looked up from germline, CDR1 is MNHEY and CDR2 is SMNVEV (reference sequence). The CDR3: CASSTTSGGPETQYF. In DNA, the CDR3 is TGTGCCAGCAGTACGACTAGCGGGGGACCTGAGACCCAGTACTTC.

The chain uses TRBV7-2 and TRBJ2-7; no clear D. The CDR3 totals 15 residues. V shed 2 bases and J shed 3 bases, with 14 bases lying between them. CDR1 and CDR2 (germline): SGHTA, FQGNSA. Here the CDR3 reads CASSLYPQEVYEQYF. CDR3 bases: TGTGCCAGCAGCTTATATCCTCAGGAAGTCTACGAGCAGTACTTC.

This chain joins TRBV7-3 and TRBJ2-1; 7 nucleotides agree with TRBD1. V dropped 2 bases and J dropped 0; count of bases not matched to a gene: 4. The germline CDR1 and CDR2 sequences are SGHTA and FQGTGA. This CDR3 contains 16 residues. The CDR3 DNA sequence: TGTGCCAGCAGCTTAGGAGCAGGGGGCTCCTACAATGAGCAGTTCTTC. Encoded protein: CASSLGAGGSYNEQFF.

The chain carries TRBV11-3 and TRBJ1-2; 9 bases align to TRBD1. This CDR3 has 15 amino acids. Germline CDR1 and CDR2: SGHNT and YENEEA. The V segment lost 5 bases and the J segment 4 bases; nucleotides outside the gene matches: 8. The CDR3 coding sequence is TGTGCCAGCAGCCACCTCGGGACAGGGATCTATGGCTACACCTTC. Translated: CASSHLGTGIYGYTF.

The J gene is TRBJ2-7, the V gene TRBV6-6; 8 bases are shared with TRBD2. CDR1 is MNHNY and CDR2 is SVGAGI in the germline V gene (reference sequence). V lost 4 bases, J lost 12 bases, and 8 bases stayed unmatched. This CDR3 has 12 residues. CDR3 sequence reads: CASSSTRTSLYF. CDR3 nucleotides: TGTGCCAGCAGTTCTACCAGGACTAGCCTGTACTTC.

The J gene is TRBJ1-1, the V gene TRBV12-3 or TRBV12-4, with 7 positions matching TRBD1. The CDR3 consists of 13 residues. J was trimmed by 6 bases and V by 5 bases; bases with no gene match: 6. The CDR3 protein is CASSQTGFPEAFF. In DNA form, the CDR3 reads TGTGCCAGCAGTCAGACAGGGTTCCCTGAAGCTTTCTTT.

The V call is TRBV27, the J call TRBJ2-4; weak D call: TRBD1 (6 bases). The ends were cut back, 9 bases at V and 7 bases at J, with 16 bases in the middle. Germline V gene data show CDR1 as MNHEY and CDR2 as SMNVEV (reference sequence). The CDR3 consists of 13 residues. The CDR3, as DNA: TGTGCCAGGGGGGCAGAGGGGATGAACATTCAGTACTTC. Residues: CARGAEGMNIQYF.

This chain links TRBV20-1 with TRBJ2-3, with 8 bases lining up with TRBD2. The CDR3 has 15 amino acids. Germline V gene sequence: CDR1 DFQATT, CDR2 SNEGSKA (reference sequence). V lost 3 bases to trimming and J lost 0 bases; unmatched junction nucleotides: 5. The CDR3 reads CSASGSGGSTDTQYF. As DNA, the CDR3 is TGCAGTGCTAGTGGTTCGGGGGGGAGCACAGATACGCAGTATTTT.